One sample yielded the 27 T cell receptor beta chains listed below, sequenced in a study of shared clonotypes between healthy human individuals. TCRdb's table, derived via immunoSEQ multiplex PCR, lists solely in-frame clones and lacks some. The sample contains hundreds of thousands of clones, around 73% of which appear only once. The sample was memory CD4+ T cells sorted from blood. Subset: CD45RA-negative fraction. These receptors were obtained from a woman aged 25-40 years in good health.

The V and J genes are TRBV2 and TRBJ2-2; maybe TRBD1 (5 bases). V lost 1 base to trimming and J lost 4 bases, with 10 bases between them. Germline CDR1 is SNHLY and CDR2 is FYNNEI. This CDR3 has 15 amino acids. CDR3 residues: CASSEVHRSTGELFF. The CDR3 nucleotides read TGTGCCAGCAGTGAAGTGCACAGGAGCACCGGGGAGCTGTTTTTT.

The table lists this clone with a few counts. The chain employs TRBV9 and TRBJ1-4, with D uncertain. Germline CDR1 is SGDLS and CDR2 is YYNGEE. The CDR3 covers 13 residues. V dropped 4 bases and J dropped 8 bases, with 12 bases sitting between them. CDR3 in DNA: TGTGCCAGCAGCCCTGAGGAATCGGAAAAACTGTTTTTT. Amino acid sequence: CASSPEESEKLFF.

This clone was seen once. V gene TRBV5-1 combines with J gene TRBJ2-2; D not certain. The germline V and J ends were trimmed by 4 bases and 1 base, with 17 bases remaining between them. CDR3 size: 17 residues. Looked up from germline, CDR1 is SGHRS and CDR2 is YFSETQ. CDR3 nucleotides: TGCGCCAGCAGCCCACATCTTCGACAAGGGAACACCGGGGAGCTGTTTTTT. Protein sequence: CASSPHLRQGNTGELFF.

This clone has a handful of counts. The chain employs TRBV30 and TRBJ2-3, with a tentative D call TRBD1 (5 bases). The CDR3 is made up of 12 amino acids. The V gene lost 4 bases and the J gene lost 4 bases, with 9 bases spanning the gap. Germline V gene sequence: CDR1 GTSNPN, CDR2 SVGIG (reference sequence). The CDR3 nucleotides are TGTGCCTGGACTGGGGCGGCAGATACGCAGTATTTT. Translated, it gives CAWTGAADTQYF. Variable domain in full (rest from reference TRBV30 and TRBJ2-3): SQTIHQWPATLVQPVGSPLSLECTVEGTSNPNLYWYRQAAGRGLQLLFYSVGIGQISSEVPQNLSASRPQDRQFILSSKKLLLSDSGFYLCAWTGAADTQYFGPGTRLTVL.

The rearrangement links TRBV5-1 to TRBJ2-2, with TRBD2 as a possible D gene (6 bases). Germline CDR1 and CDR2: SGHRS and YFSETQ. This CDR3 region has 14 residues. V lost 5 bases and J lost 2, with 10 bases in between. The CDR3 nucleotides are TGCGCCAGCAGTACCGGGACTAACACCGGGGAGCTGTTTTTT. Its translation: CASSTGTNTGELFF.

V and J are TRBV28 and TRBJ1-2; D ambiguous. Looked up from germline, CDR1 is MDHEN and CDR2 is SYDVKM. CDR3 length: 13 residues. Trimming took off 10 bases at V and 6 bases at J, with 18 bases between the two ends. Here the CDR3 DNA reads TGTGCCATCACCCTGCCAGGAGGGCATGGCTACACCTTC. Its translation is CAITLPGGHGYTF.

This sequence joins TRBV6-6 and TRBJ2-3, with D unclear. Trimming took 6 bases from V and 0 from J, leaving 7 bases between them. The CDR3 loop spans 13 amino acids. Germline assignment: CDR1 MNHNY and CDR2 SVGAGI (reference sequence). Here the CDR3 reads CASRQESTDTQYF. The CDR3 DNA follows: TGTGCCAGCAGGCAGGAGAGCACAGATACGCAGTATTTT.

This clone was seen only a few times. The CDR3 here is CASSPGTDLSEQYF. Written as DNA, the CDR3 is TGTGCCAGTAGTCCCGGGACGGATTTAAGCGAGCAGTACTTC. The gene calls are TRBV19 and TRBJ2-7; D possibly matches TRBD1 or TRBD2 (5 bases each). This CDR3 region has 14 residues. V lost 5 bases to trimming and J lost 6 bases, with 17 bases between them. Germline-derived CDR1 and CDR2 are LNHDA and SQIVND (reference sequence).

This clone showed up just once. This chain connects TRBV29-1 to TRBJ1-2; 8 bases map to TRBD1. The CDR3 loop spans 12 amino acids. The germline V gene encodes CDR1 SQVTM and CDR2 ANQGSEA. V was pared by 0 bases and J by 8 bases, with 2 bases of the junction left unmatched. The CDR3 nucleotides read TGCAGCGTTGAAGAGACAGGGGACGGCTACACCTTC. This gives the protein CSVEETGDGYTF.

The gene calls are TRBV5-1 and TRBJ2-7; D tentatively reads TRBD1 or TRBD2 (5 bases each). Trimming cost V 0 bases and J 2 bases, with 15 bases left between them. CDR3 length equals 16 residues. Looked up from germline, CDR1 is SGHRS and CDR2 is YFSETQ. The CDR3 nucleotides read TGCGCCAGCAGCTTGGCAGGGAGTGAGGGGACCTACGAGCAGTACTTC. Translation: CASSLAGSEGTYEQYF.

This sequence joins TRBV7-6 and TRBJ1-4; D remains unclear. Per germline, CDR1 SGHVS and CDR2 FNYEAQ. The CDR3 totals 14 residues. The ends were cut back, 1 base at V and 8 bases at J, with 11 bases in the middle. CDR3 bases: TGTGCCAGCAGCTTAGTAGTGGGCTCCGAAAAACTGTTTTTT. It codes for CASSLVVGSEKLFF.

The V and J genes are TRBV19 and TRBJ2-5; D is ambiguous. This CDR3 spans 13 amino acids. Germline-derived CDR1 and CDR2 are LNHDA and SQIVND (reference sequence). Trimming cost V 4 bases and J 0 bases, with 6 bases left between them. CDR3 in DNA: TGTGCCAGTAGTAACCGAGACCAAGAGACCCAGTACTTC. Its translation is CASSNRDQETQYF. Using reference TRBV19 and TRBJ2-5 for the parts outside the CDR3, the full variable domain is DGGITQSPKYLFRKEGQNVTLSCEQNLNHDAMYWYRQDPGQGLRLIYYSQIVNDFQKGDIAEGYSVSREKKESFPLTVTSAQKNPTAFYLCASSNRDQETQYFGPGTRLLVL.

This sequence joins TRBV11-2 and TRBJ2-2, with TRBD2 identical over 11 bases. This CDR3 spans 16 amino acids. The V and J ends lost 3 bases and 4 bases, in that order; junction bases with no gene match: 4. Germline CDR1 and CDR2: SGHAT and FQNNGV. The CDR3 spells CASSFTSGGFTGELFF. The CDR3 region has the DNA TGTGCCAGCAGCTTCACTAGCGGGGGATTCACCGGGGAGCTGTTTTTT.

This clone was found a few times. The DNA of the CDR3 is TGTGCCAGCAGCCTGGGGGGGGTAGAGGACTATGGCTACACCTTC. Protein sequence: CASSLGGVEDYGYTF. This chain connects TRBV4-2 to TRBJ1-2, with D possibly matching TRBD1 (5 bases). Germline CDR1 reads LGHNA; CDR2 reads YNFKEQ. The CDR3 extends over 15 amino acids. The V end was cut by 4 bases, the J end by 3 bases, with 15 bases between.

The rearrangement uses TRBV28 and TRBJ1-1; D not resolved. The CDR3 is 14 residues long. From germline, CDR1 is MDHEN and CDR2 SYDVKM. The V end lost 3 bases, the J end lost 1 base, and 9 bases lay between the germline ends. The CDR3 reads CASSFYTQNTEAFF. CDR3 nucleotide sequence: TGTGCCAGCAGTTTCTATACCCAGAACACTGAAGCTTTCTTT.

The chain joins TRBV5-4 to TRBJ2-4, with D possibly matching TRBD2 (6 bases). CDR1 is SGHNT and CDR2 is YYREEE in the germline V gene (reference sequence). Trimming pared 1 base from V and 0 bases from J, leaving 11 bases between. The CDR3 contains 16 residues. The CDR3 loop reads CASSLQVGGAKNIQYF. The CDR3 coding sequence is TGTGCCAGCAGCTTGCAGGTGGGGGGAGCCAAAAACATTCAGTACTTC. The full variable domain, in which reference TRBV5-4 and TRBJ2-4 provide the parts outside the CDR3, is ETGVTQSPTHLIKTRGQQVTLRCSSQSGHNTVSWYQQALGQGPQFIFQYYREEENGRGNFPPRFSGLQFPNYSSELNVNALELDDSALYLCASSLQVGGAKNIQYFGAGTRLSVL.

The chain has TRBV30 and TRBJ1-5, with unresolved D. CDR3 length: 14 residues. From germline, CDR1 is GTSNPN and CDR2 SVGIG (reference sequence). Trimming took off 2 bases at V and 4 bases at J, with 12 bases between the two ends. The CDR3 sequence is CAWSPGPGNQPQHF. The CDR3 nucleotides are TGTGCCTGGAGTCCAGGCCCCGGGAATCAGCCCCAGCATTTT.

The gene calls are TRBV6-1 and TRBJ1-3; TRBD1 matches at 7 bases. CDR3 size: 14 residues. The V gene end was trimmed by 6 bases and the J gene end by 4 bases; junction bases not matched to a gene: 6. Germline assignment: CDR1 MNHNS and CDR2 SASEGT. Here the CDR3 DNA reads TGTGCCAGCAGACCAGGGGGACCCGGAAACACCATATATTTT. The encoded protein is CASRPGGPGNTIYF.

This sequence joins TRBV6-1 and TRBJ1-1; 8 nucleotides line up with TRBD1. This CDR3 comprises 14 residues. Unmatched junction bases numbered 7, after V lost 3 bases and J lost 7 bases. Per germline, CDR1 MNHNS and CDR2 SASEGT. CDR3 in DNA: TGTGCCAGCAGTGATCTACAGGGGGTTGGTGAAGCTTTCTTT. Amino acid sequence: CASSDLQGVGEAFF.

Concerning this clone itself: This same CDR3 is encoded by further DNA sequences in the sample. The chain employs TRBV25-1 and TRBJ2-7; D gene unclear. The CDR3 has 12 residues. V lost 6 bases and J 0 bases, leaving 6 bases between the germline ends. The germline V gene has CDR1 MGHDK and CDR2 SYGVNS. This chain's CDR3 is CASSRSSYEQYF. The CDR3 DNA is TGTGCCAGCAGCAGGAGCTCCTACGAGCAGTACTTC.

V is TRBV6-5 and J is TRBJ2-5; 10 bases map to TRBD1. The germline gives CDR1 MNHEY, CDR2 SVGAGI. This CDR3 has 15 residues. Unmatched junction bases numbered 7, after V lost 6 bases and J lost 3 bases. CDR3 coding DNA: TGTGCCAGCAGAGTTCCGGGACAGGGGAAAGAGACCCAGTACTTC. Encoded protein: CASRVPGQGKETQYF.

In this sample, this clone turned up a few times. This chain connects TRBV6-1 to TRBJ1-2; tentative D call: TRBD1 (6 bases). Between the trimmed V and J ends, which lost 8 bases and 3 bases, there was a span of 16 bases. CDR3 size: 14 residues. Germline values: CDR1 MNHNS, CDR2 SASEGT. The CDR3 sequence: CASAQGFFDYGYTF. The DNA for the CDR3 is TGTGCCAGCGCACAGGGATTTTTTGACTATGGCTACACCTTC.

The chain combines TRBV6-1 with TRBJ1-2; TRBD1 is a possible D gene (5 bases). The CDR3 is 13 residues long. V dropped 6 bases and J dropped 8 bases, with 16 bases sitting between them. The germline V gene encodes CDR1 MNHNS and CDR2 SASEGT. CDR3 in amino acids: CASRTTGFRGYTF. Written as DNA, the CDR3 is TGTGCCAGCAGGACCACAGGCTTCAGGGGCTACACCTTC.

The chain recombines TRBV5-5 with TRBJ2-7, with 10 bases matching TRBD2. Germline values: CDR1 SGHKS, CDR2 YYEKEE (reference sequence). With V trimmed by 1 base and J by 5 bases, 9 bases remained unmatched. The CDR3 has 16 residues. The CDR3 here is CASSLLGQLAGNEQYF. CDR3 nucleotides: TGTGCCAGCAGCTTGTTAGGGCAACTAGCGGGAAACGAGCAGTACTTC.

This chain connects TRBV4-2 to TRBJ2-1, with no clear D. CDR1 and CDR2 from the germline V gene are LGHNA and YNFKEQ. This CDR3 spans 12 amino acids. V was pared by 0 bases and J by 7 bases, with 4 bases between. In DNA, the CDR3 is TGTGCCAGCAGCCAAGACGGGAATGAGCAGTTCTTC. This gives the protein CASSQDGNEQFF.

The V gene is TRBV7-9, the J gene TRBJ2-6; D ambiguous. This CDR3 is 16 amino acids long. Trimming stripped 5 bases from V and 4 bases from J, with 15 bases between. CDR1 SEHNR and CDR2 FQNEAQ come from the germline V gene (reference sequence). The CDR3 nucleotides read TGTGCCAGCAGCCCCCACGCAGCGTCAGGGGCCAACGTCCTGACTTTC. This codes for CASSPHAASGANVLTF.

The genes are TRBV6-5 and TRBJ2-1; the match to TRBD2 covers 10 bases. The CDR3 extends over 15 amino acids. V lost 4 bases and J lost 9; bases outside the gene matches: 9. The germline CDR1 and CDR2 sequences are MNHEY and SVGAGI. The CDR3 is CASSSGLAVRGEQFF. DNA of the CDR3: TGTGCCAGCAGTTCCGGACTAGCGGTGAGAGGTGAGCAGTTCTTC.